One sample yielded the 20 T cell receptor beta chains listed below, sequenced in a study of blood T cell repertoires in COVID-19. Measured with immunoSEQ multiplex PCR; TCRdb has only the in-frame clones, and not every one. The table includes 200,000 to 300,000 clones, more than 80% detected once. The sample consisted of peripheral blood. The receptors were gathered from a woman aged 80 or over with COVID-19, enrolled during active disease.

This clone is a singleton in its sample. The chain employs TRBV7-9 and TRBJ2-2, with D tentatively TRBD1 (6 bases). Germline loops: CDR1 SEHNR, CDR2 FQNEAQ (reference sequence). The CDR3 loop spans 16 amino acids. V shed 4 bases and J shed 4 bases, with 16 bases lying between them. The CDR3, as DNA: TGTGCCAGCAGCTCCCCTAGAGGGGGATTCACCGGGGAGCTGTTTTTT. Its translation is CASSSPRGGFTGELFF.

This chain links TRBV6-5 with TRBJ2-7; D remains ambiguous. V was pared by 5 bases and J by 2 bases, with 13 bases between. In germline, CDR1 is MNHEY, CDR2 SVGAGI. This CDR3 has 14 residues. CDR3 region: CASSPQSPTYEQYF. Written as DNA, the CDR3 is TGTGCCAGCAGTCCCCAATCCCCTACCTACGAGCAGTACTTC.

The chain links TRBV7-9 to TRBJ1-1; D is uncertain. The CDR3 is 14 residues long. The germline V gene has CDR1 SEHNR and CDR2 FQNEAQ (reference sequence). V was cut by 4 bases and J by 7 bases, with 16 bases left in between. CDR3 DNA sequence: TGTGCCAGCAGCTCCGGTGTCGGAGGGATTGAAGCTTTCTTT. It codes for CASSSGVGGIEAFF.

This clone came up a few times. Other DNA sequences in the same sample also yield this CDR3. V usage is TRBV28 and J usage is TRBJ1-4; unclear D gene. Trimming took 7 bases from V and 8 from J, leaving 11 bases between them. In germline, CDR1 is MDHEN, CDR2 SYDVKM. This CDR3 has 12 residues. CDR3 sequence reads: CASTTGGEKLFF. DNA for the CDR3: TGTGCCAGCACGACGGGTGGGGAAAAACTGTTTTTT.

Regarding this clone: The same CDR3 also results from other DNA sequences found in this sample. The chain joins TRBV29-1 to TRBJ1-1; 7 bases are shared with TRBD1. V was clipped by 4 bases and J by 4 bases; unmatched bases: 3. CDR1 and CDR2 from the germline V gene are SQVTM and ANQGSEA. The length of the CDR3 is 12 residues. CDR3 region: CSVVRGLTEAFF. CDR3 in DNA: TGCAGCGTTGTGAGGGGGCTCACTGAAGCTTTCTTT.

The rearrangement uses TRBV3-1 (or the pseudogene TRBV3-2) and TRBJ1-2; D is uncertain. The CDR3 is 12 residues long. Germline values: CDR1 LGHDT, CDR2 YNNKEL (reference sequence). V was cut by 4 bases and J by 10 bases, with 13 bases left in between. The CDR3 DNA sequence: TGTGCCAGCAGCCCGACCGACACCGCCTACACCTTC. It encodes CASSPTDTAYTF.

CDR3 nucleotides: TGTGCCAGCAGCCCGACAGGGGTAAACCAGCCCCAGCATTTT. Its translation: CASSPTGVNQPQHF. The V and J genes are TRBV16 and TRBJ1-5; 8 nucleotides line up with TRBD1. Germline V gene sequence: CDR1 KGHSY, CDR2 FQNENV. The CDR3 extends over 14 amino acids. Trimming removed 4 bases from V and 7 bases from J; junction bases left unmatched: 6.

This chain links TRBV30 with TRBJ1-6; TRBD1 might be the D (5 bases). Trimming stripped 4 bases from V and 7 bases from J, with 14 bases between. The CDR3 is 14 residues long. Germline values: CDR1 GTSNPN, CDR2 SVGIG (reference sequence). The CDR3 bases are TGTGCCTGGAATCGTGGACAACCGAATTCACCCCTCCACTTT. Translated, it gives CAWNRGQPNSPLHF.

The V and J genes are TRBV6-5 and TRBJ1-6; D might be TRBD1 (5 bases). Germline lookup yields CDR1 MNHEY and CDR2 SVGAGI. Trimming shortened V by 2 bases and J by 9 bases, and 14 bases separated the two germline ends. This CDR3 has 15 amino acids. DNA of the CDR3: TGTGCCAGCAGTTACGGAGTGCAGGGAAGTTCACCCCTCCACTTT. This codes for CASSYGVQGSSPLHF.

The V gene is TRBV7-9, the J gene TRBJ1-1; 7 positions agree with TRBD1. Germline V gene sequence: CDR1 SEHNR, CDR2 FQNEAQ (reference sequence). V lost 4 bases and J lost 4; bases outside the gene matches: 6. The CDR3 contains 14 residues. CDR3 sequence: CASSSLEGATEAFF. CDR3 sequence (DNA): TGTGCCAGCAGCTCGCTAGAGGGGGCCACTGAAGCTTTCTTT.

This clone was detected once. V is TRBV6-2 or TRBV6-3 and J is TRBJ1-2, with D unresolved. The V gene lost 5 bases and the J gene lost 8 bases, with 15 bases spanning the gap. Germline V gives CDR1 MNHEY, CDR2 SVGEGT. The CDR3 totals 13 residues. CDR3 nucleotides: TGTGCCAGCAGTGCTTCAGCGTCGGGGGGCTACACCTTC. This translates into CASSASASGGYTF.

The J gene is TRBJ1-4, the V gene TRBV18; 10 positions agree with TRBD1. The length of the CDR3 is 14 residues. Germline CDR1 and CDR2: KGHSH and LQKENI. V shed 4 bases and J 7 bases; nucleotides not matched to a gene: 3. CDR3 in amino acids: CASSRGQGSEKLFF. The CDR3 region has the DNA TGTGCCAGCTCACGGGGACAGGGGAGTGAAAAACTGTTTTTT.

The J gene is TRBJ1-5, the V gene TRBV2; 7 nucleotides align to TRBD1. CDR1 and CDR2 (germline): SNHLY, FYNNEI. J lost 0 bases, V lost 3 bases, and 8 bases had no gene match. The CDR3 runs to 17 residues. The CDR3 sequence is CASSDHLGQVSNQPQHF. The CDR3 nucleotides read TGTGCCAGCAGTGATCACTTAGGACAGGTTAGCAATCAGCCCCAGCATTTT.

This clone was recorded only once. This sequence joins TRBV29-1 and TRBJ2-5; 7 nucleotides match TRBD2. V lost 2 bases, J lost 5 bases, and 5 bases stayed unmatched. Germline V CDR1 and CDR2: SQVTM, ANQGSEA. This CDR3 has 13 amino acids. The CDR3 reads CSVERGEQETQYF. The CDR3 DNA sequence: TGCAGCGTTGAACGGGGGGAACAGGAGACCCAGTACTTC.

This clone was found a few times. V usage is TRBV7-3 and J usage is TRBJ2-7; TRBD2 matches at 8 bases. This CDR3 is 15 amino acids long. V lost 8 bases, J lost 3 bases, and 12 bases stayed unmatched. Germline-derived CDR1 and CDR2 are SGHTA and FQGTGA. The CDR3 loop reads CASSPGGGGVYEQYF. The CDR3 bases are TGTGCCAGCTCCCCCGGGGGGGGAGGGGTCTACGAGCAGTACTTC.

The chain employs TRBV28 and TRBJ2-6, with TRBD2 identical over 8 bases. The CDR3 extends over 18 amino acids. From germline, CDR1 is MDHEN and CDR2 SYDVKM. V lost 7 bases, J lost 0 bases, and 11 bases stayed unmatched. The CDR3 loop is CASIGGGHLRSGANVLTF. The CDR3, as DNA: TGTGCCAGCATCGGGGGGGGACACTTACGCTCTGGGGCCAACGTCCTGACTTTC.

The CDR3: CATSDATTGGGLKETQYF. CDR3 DNA: TGTGCCACCAGTGACGCAACGACAGGGGGAGGATTGAAAGAGACCCAGTACTTC. The genes are TRBV24-1 and TRBJ2-5; 9 bases line up with TRBD1. The CDR3 is made up of 18 amino acids. The V gene end was trimmed by 4 bases and the J gene end by 3 bases; junction bases not matched to a gene: 14. CDR1 and CDR2 from the germline V gene are KGHDR and SFDVKD.

The chain employs TRBV7-2 and TRBJ2-3, with 9 bases aligning to TRBD2. The CDR3 covers 17 residues. With 0 bases clipped from V and 2 bases from J, the junction kept 6 bases outside the gene matches. Germline-derived CDR1 and CDR2 are SGHTA and FQGNSA. The CDR3 here is CASSLALLAGFTDTQYF. Written as DNA, the CDR3 is TGTGCCAGCAGCTTAGCGCTGCTAGCGGGGTTCACAGATACGCAGTATTTT.

The chain couples TRBV4-1 to TRBJ1-5; the D is unclear. Deletions cut 2 bases from V and 1 base from J, with 6 bases between. CDR1 MGHRA and CDR2 YSYEKL come from the germline V gene. The CDR3 sequence is 14 residues long. The CDR3 loop reads CASSQPSSNQPQHF. The CDR3 DNA sequence: TGCGCCAGCAGCCAACCGAGCAGCAATCAGCCCCAGCATTTT.

V and J are TRBV10-1 and TRBJ1-1; the D gene is possibly TRBD1 (6 bases). The germline CDR1 and CDR2 sequences are WNHNN and SYGVQD (reference sequence). V gave up 2 bases and J gave up 8 bases, with 15 bases separating them. The CDR3 has 14 residues. CDR3 in amino acids: CASSERRQVREAFF. CDR3 in DNA: TGCGCCAGCAGTGAGAGGCGACAGGTGAGGGAAGCTTTCTTT.